Included here is one T cell receptor (beta chain) sequence, with context. This clonotype has a handful of counts. Its specific antigen is unknown. Base qualities were left out, and no much larger clone turns up one base away. Systemically healthy Caucasian individuals from Russia, approximately 39 in total and aged 6 to 90 years, were included as donors. Around 10 milliliters of peripheral blood were drawn from each donor into EDTA-treated Vacutainer tubes. Ficoll-Paque density-gradient centrifugation was used to isolate PBMCs, with at least 7 million obtained per sample. Trizol reagent was used to extract total RNA from the PBMCs, yielding at least 6 micrograms per sample. For every donor, flow cytometry on a PBMC aliquot measured the percentage of naive CD45RAhigh/CD27high T cells. In the germline V gene (reference sequence), CDR1 corresponds to DFQATT and CDR2 to SNEGSKA. Counted from cysteine to phenylalanine, this CDR3 has 15 amino acids. Kept here is only the CDR3 DNA, which spans 45 bases and is read in frame from base 1. Relative to germline, V is 3 bases shorter and J is 0 bases shorter, with 13 bases between their ends.

This record comes from a study of blood T cells in healthy people across ages (dated by TCRdb to the mid-2010s). About the investigation overall: In model experiments, template switching captured about one uniquely barcoded TCR beta cDNA molecule for every two T cells. To track age-related changes in TCR beta repertoire diversity, the study relied on deep sequencing normalized with unique cDNA molecular identifiers. Four age groups were formed from the donors: young (average approximately 15 years), middle-aged (approximately 39), aged (about 68) and long-lived (about 80). Donors of different ages were randomly distributed across sequencing lanes to avoid experimental bias. For two donors (one aged 18 to 29 and one aged 80 or older), the study analyzed two additional independent replicas of 1 million unique cDNA reads from the same blood draw. Summary of the overall study and its limitations: Compared with the aged group, the long-lived group had more naive CD4+ T cells, fewer expanded clones and increased TCR diversity, a pattern suggesting age selection. Because profiling used bulk unsorted PBMCs, naive and antigen-experienced compartments could not be compared conclusively. Estimates of total diversity based on one million sequenced T cells were regarded as lower bounds and as underestimates. There was a strong correlation between observed TCR beta diversity and the percentage of naive T cells measured by flow cytometry. Observed TCR beta diversity per million T cells fell roughly linearly with age, and a significant reduction was already apparent by age roughly 41. Donor CMV infection status was unknown, potentially confounding age-related changes in expanded clonotypes.

Library method: 5' RACE. This sample was sequenced with an Illumina HiSeq 2500. The second PCR ran for about 7 to 11 cycles and used a J-beta primer mix along with a sample-barcoded 5' primer. A unique molecular identifier was introduced onto each TCR beta cDNA molecule by a template-switch 5' adaptor carrying 12 random nucleotides. Each sample yielded at least 2.5 million CDR3-containing paired-end reads. First-strand cDNA was synthesized from all RNA with the Mint cDNA synthesis kit, primed by a TRBC-specific oligonucleotide. After uracil-DNA glycosylase treatment, a first 18-cycle PCR used universal primers M1SS and BC2_uni_R on all cDNA. The original pipeline was this. For normalization, 1 million high-quality reads, each with a distinct molecular identifier, were randomly selected from each sample. Reads sharing molecular identifiers were discarded rather than binned into consensus sequences. CDR3 identification, clonotype clustering and error correction used MiTCR with a Q25 quality threshold and the strictest error-elimination algorithm. A nonparametric unseen species model using Euler transformation provided a lower-bound estimate of total TCR beta diversity. The public reads were reprocessed in TCRdb via fastp at Q25 and MiXCR, keeping in-frame beta chains. Here each entry gathers all rows of one CDR3 protein and keeps the most common genes and DNA. The V and J calls follow TCRdb's processing rather than the paper's. This sample gives some 1.4 million distinct CDR3 sequences in total; approximately 38% of them show up just once. In total, the top ten clones hold 7.9% of the sample.

The sequence is built from TRBV20-1 and TRBJ2-3, and the D gene may be TRBD2, 5 bases matching. The sample was blood. The TCR originated in a woman aged 18-29 years in good health. The CDR3 reads as follows: CSASIPGKSTDTQYF. In nucleotide form, the sequence is TGCAGTGCTAGCATCCCGGGGAAAAGCACAGATACGCAGTATTTT.